A single T cell receptor beta chain is shown here with its context. Its specificity is unknown. Using viral peptide pools, the ViraFEST assay grew out antigen-specific CD4+ T cells prior to sequencing. After around 10 days in culture, the CD4+ T cells were isolated. Subjects were given two BNT162b2 or mRNA-1273 vaccine doses. The vaccine recipients had no prior SARS-CoV-2 infection, with negative nucleocapsid antibodies. After 1.5 million to 2 million PBMC were placed in each well, they were cultured with approximately 10 IU/ml IL-2 and approximately 9.7 ug/ml peptides. IL-2 medium was substituted for half the medium on days 3 and 7. This record belongs to a study of vaccination effects on CD4 cells after COVID-19. Study results and caveats: Just 1 of 255 vaccine-induced clones in healthy recipients was cross-reactive.

Germline V gene lookup returns CDR1 GTSNPN and CDR2 SVGIG (reference sequence). V was trimmed by 2 bases and J by 6 bases, leaving 13 bases between them. CDR3 length: 13 amino acids. Assay: immunoSEQ multiplex PCR; the TCRdb copy retains only in-frame clones and omits some. The top ten clones hold 1.5% to 2% of a sample with tens of thousands of clones, around 78% of them seen once. The chain joins TRBV30 to TRBJ1-1, with unresolved D. This receptor was identified in a human donor who received a COVID-19 vaccine. Sequences were derived from CD4+ T cells from PBMCs cultured with HCoV-OC43 spike peptides, sampled after COVID-19 vaccination. Subset here: HCoV-OC43 spike overlapping peptide pool stimulation. The CDR3 bases are TGTGCCTGGAGTTTGGTAGGAACATCTGAAGCTTTCTTT. This sequence encodes CAWSLVGTSEAFF.